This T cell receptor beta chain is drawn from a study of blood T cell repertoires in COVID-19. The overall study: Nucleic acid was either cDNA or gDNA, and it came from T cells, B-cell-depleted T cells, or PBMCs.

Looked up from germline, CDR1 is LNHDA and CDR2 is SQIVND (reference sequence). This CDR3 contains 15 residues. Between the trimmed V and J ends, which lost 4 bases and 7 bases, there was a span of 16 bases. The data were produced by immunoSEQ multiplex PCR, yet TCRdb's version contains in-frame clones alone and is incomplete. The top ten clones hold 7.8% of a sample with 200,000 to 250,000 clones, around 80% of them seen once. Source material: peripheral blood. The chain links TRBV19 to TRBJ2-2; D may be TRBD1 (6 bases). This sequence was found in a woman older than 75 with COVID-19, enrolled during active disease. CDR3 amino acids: CASSNTGRGGGELFF. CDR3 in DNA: TGTGCCAGTAGTAACACAGGGCGAGGAGGCGGGGAGCTGTTTTTT.